The T cell receptor (beta chain) under discussion was sequenced for a study of control samples from healthy donors and cancer patients. TCRdb's copy holds only in-frame clones and misses some; the assay was immunoSEQ multiplex PCR. The repertoire holds roughly 120,000 clones, with over 75% as singletons. V was clipped by 6 bases and J by 1 base; unmatched bases: 5. Germline values: CDR1 SNHLY, CDR2 FYNNEI. This CDR3 is 14 amino acids long. The chain is built from TRBV2 and TRBJ1-1; 7 nucleotides match TRBD1. This receptor was obtained from a man aged 50 to 60 in good health. The sample consisted of blood. The CDR3 protein is CASSYRTGNTEAFF. CDR3 bases: TGTGCCAGCAGCTACAGGACAGGGAACACTGAAGCTTTCTTT.